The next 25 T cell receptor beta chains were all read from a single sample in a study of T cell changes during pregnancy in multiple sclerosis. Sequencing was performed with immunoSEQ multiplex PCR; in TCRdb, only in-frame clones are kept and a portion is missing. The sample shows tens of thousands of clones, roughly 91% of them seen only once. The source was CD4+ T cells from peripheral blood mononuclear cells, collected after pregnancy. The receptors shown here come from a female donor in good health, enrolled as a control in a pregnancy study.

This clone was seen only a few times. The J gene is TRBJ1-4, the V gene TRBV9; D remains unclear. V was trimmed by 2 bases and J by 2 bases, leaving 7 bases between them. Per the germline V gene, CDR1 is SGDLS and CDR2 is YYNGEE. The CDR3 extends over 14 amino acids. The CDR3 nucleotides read TGTGCCAGCAGCGTGGGCCTGACTAATGAAAAACTGTTTTTT. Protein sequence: CASSVGLTNEKLFF. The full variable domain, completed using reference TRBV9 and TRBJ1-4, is DSGVTQTPKHLITATGQRVTLRCSPRSGDLSVYWYQQSLDQGLQFLIQYYNGEERAKGNILERFSAQQFPDLHSELNLSSLELGDSALYFCASSVGLTNEKLFFGSGTQLSVL.

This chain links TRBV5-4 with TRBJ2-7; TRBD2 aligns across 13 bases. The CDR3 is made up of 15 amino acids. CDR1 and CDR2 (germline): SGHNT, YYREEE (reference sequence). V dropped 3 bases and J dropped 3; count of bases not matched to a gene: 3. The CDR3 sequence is CASSSGLAGNYEQYF. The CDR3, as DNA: TGTGCCAGCAGCTCGGGACTAGCGGGAAACTACGAGCAGTACTTC.

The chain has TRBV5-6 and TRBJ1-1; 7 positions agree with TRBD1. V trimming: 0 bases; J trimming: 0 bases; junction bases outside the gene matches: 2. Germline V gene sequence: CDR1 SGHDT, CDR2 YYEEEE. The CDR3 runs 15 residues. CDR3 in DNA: TGTGCCAGCAGCTTGGTAGGACAGGTGAACACTGAAGCTTTCTTT. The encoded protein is CASSLVGQVNTEAFF.

CDR3 sequence: CASSHGQLEEKLFF. The DNA of the CDR3 is TGCGCCAGCAGCCACGGACAGCTTGAAGAAAAACTGTTTTTT. This chain connects TRBV4-1 to TRBJ1-4; D might be TRBD1 (6 bases). Trimming took 3 bases from V and 8 from J, leaving 13 bases between them. There are 14 residues in the CDR3. Germline-derived CDR1 and CDR2 are MGHRA and YSYEKL.

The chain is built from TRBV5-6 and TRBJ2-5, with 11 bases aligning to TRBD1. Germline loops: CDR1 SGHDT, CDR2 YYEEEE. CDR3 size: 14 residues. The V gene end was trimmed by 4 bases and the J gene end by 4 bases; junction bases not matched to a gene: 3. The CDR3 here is CASSADRGRETQYF. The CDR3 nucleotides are TGTGCCAGCAGCGCGGACAGGGGGCGAGAGACCCAGTACTTC.

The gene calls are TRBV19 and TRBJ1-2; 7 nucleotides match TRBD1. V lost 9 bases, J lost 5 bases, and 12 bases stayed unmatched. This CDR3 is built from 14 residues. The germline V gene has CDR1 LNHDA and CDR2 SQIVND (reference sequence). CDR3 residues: CASNRGAPGYGYTF. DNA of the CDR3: TGTGCCAGCAACAGGGGCGCCCCAGGGTATGGCTACACCTTC.

CDR3 nucleotides: TGTGCCAGCACAGACAGGGGCTACGGCTACACCTTC. It is translated as CASTDRGYGYTF. The genes are TRBV2 and TRBJ1-2, with 8 bases matching TRBD1. With 7 bases clipped from V and 8 bases from J, the junction kept 6 bases outside the gene matches. The CDR3 loop spans 12 amino acids. Germline V gene data show CDR1 as SNHLY and CDR2 as FYNNEI.

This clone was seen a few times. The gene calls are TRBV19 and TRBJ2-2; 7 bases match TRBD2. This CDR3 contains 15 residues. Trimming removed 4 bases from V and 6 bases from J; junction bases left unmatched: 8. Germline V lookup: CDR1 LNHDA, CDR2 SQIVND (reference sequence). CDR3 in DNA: TGTGCCAGTAGTACCGGACTAGGAGGATCCGGGGAGCTGTTTTTT. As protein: CASSTGLGGSGELFF.

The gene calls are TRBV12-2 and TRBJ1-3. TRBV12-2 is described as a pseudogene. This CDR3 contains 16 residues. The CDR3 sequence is CASRPSGGYSGNTIYF. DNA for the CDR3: TGTGCAAGTCGCCCGTCGGGGGGCTACTCTGGAAACACCATATATTTT.

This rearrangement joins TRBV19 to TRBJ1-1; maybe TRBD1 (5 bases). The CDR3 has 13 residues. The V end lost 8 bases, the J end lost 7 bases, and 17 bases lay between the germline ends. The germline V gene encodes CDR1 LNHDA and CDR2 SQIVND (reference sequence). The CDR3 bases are TGTGCCAGTGGCCGACAGTCGAACGGTGAAGCTTTCTTT. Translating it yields CASGRQSNGEAFF. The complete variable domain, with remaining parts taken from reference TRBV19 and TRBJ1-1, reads DGGITQSPKYLFRKEGQNVTLSCEQNLNHDAMYWYRQDPGQGLRLIYYSQIVNDFQKGDIAEGYSVSREKKESFPLTVTSAQKNPTAFYLCASGRQSNGEAFFGQGTRLTVV.

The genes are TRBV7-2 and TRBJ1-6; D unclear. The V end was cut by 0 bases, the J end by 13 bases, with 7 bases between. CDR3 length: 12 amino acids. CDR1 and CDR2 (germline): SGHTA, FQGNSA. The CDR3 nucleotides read TGTGCCAGCAGCTTAGCGAGGCCGCCCCTCCACTTT. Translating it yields CASSLARPPLHF. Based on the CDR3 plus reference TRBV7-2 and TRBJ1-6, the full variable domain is GAGVSQSPSNKVTEKGKDVELRCDPISGHTALYWYRQSLGQGLEFLIYFQGNSAPDKSGLPSDRFSAERTGGSVSTLTIQRTQQEDSAVYLCASSLARPPLHFGNGTRLTVT.

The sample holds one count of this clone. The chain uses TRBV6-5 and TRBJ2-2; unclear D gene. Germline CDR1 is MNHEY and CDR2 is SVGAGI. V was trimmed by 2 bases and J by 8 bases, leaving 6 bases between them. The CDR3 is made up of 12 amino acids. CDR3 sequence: CASSYIQGELFF. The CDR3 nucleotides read TGTGCCAGCAGTTACATCCAGGGGGAGCTGTTTTTT.

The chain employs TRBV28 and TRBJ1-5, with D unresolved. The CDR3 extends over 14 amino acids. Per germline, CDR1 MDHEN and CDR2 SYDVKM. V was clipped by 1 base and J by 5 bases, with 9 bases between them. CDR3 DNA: TGTGCCAGCAGTTTATTTCAGGTTGATCAGCCCCAGCATTTT. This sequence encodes CASSLFQVDQPQHF.

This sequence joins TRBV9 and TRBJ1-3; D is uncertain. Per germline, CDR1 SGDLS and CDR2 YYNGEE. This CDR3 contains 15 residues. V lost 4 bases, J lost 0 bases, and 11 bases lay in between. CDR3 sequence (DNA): TGTGCCAGCAGCCCCTCGAGGAGCTCTGGAAACACCATATATTTT. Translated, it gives CASSPSRSSGNTIYF. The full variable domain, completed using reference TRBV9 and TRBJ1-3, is DSGVTQTPKHLITATGQRVTLRCSPRSGDLSVYWYQQSLDQGLQFLIQYYNGEERAKGNILERFSAQQFPDLHSELNLSSLELGDSALYFCASSPSRSSGNTIYFGEGSWLTVV.

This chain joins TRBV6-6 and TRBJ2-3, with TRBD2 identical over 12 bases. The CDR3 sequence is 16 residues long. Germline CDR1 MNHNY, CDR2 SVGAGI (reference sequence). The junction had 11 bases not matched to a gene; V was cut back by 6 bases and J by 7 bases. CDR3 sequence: CASRDRLAGVGNTQYF. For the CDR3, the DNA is TGTGCCAGCAGAGACCGACTAGCGGGAGTTGGAAATACGCAGTATTTT.

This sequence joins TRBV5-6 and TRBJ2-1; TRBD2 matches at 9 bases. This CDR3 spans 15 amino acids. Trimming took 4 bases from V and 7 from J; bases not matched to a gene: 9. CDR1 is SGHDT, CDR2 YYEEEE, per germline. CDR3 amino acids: CASSPELAGSNEQFF. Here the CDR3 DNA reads TGTGCCAGCAGCCCGGAGCTAGCGGGGTCGAATGAGCAGTTCTTC.

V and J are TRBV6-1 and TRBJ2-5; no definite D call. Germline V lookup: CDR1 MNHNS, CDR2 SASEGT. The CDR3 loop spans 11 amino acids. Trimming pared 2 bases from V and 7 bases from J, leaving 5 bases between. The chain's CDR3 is CASSESWTQYF. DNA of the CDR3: TGTGCCAGCAGTGAATCGTGGACCCAGTACTTC.

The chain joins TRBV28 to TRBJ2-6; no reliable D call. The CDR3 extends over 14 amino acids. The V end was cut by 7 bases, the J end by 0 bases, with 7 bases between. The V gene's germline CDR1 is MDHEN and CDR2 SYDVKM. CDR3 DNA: TGTGCCAGCAACGGTAACTCTGGGGCCAACGTCCTGACTTTC. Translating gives CASNGNSGANVLTF.

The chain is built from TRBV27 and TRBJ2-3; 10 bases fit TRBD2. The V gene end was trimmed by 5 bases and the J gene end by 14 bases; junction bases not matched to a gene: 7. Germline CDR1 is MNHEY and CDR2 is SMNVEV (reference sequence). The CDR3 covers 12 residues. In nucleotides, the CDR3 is TGTGCCAGCAGTCCCCTAGCGGGAGCGTCGTATTTT. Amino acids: CASSPLAGASYF.

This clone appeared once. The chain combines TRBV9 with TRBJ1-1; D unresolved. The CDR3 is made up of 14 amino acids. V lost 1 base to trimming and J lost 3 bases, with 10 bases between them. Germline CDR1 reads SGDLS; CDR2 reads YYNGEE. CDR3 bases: TGTGCCAGCAGCGTATTCGACTCGGACACTGAAGCTTTCTTT. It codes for CASSVFDSDTEAFF.

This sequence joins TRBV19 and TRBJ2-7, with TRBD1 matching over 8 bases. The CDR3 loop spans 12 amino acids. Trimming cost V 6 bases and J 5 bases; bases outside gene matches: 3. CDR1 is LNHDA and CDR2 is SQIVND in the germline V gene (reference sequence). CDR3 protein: CASRDRVDEQYF. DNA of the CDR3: TGTGCCAGTAGGGACAGGGTGGACGAGCAGTACTTC.

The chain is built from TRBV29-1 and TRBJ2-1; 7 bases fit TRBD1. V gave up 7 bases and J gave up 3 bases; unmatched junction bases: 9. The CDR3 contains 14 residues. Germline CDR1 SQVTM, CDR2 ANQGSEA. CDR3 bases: TGCAGCGCCGGACAGGCCAAAAACTACAATGAGCAGTTCTTC. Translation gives CSAGQAKNYNEQFF.

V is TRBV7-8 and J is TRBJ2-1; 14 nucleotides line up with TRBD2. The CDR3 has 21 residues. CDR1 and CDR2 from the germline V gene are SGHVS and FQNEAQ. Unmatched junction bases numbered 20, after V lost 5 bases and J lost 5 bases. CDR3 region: CASSGGLAGAFIPLQNNEQFF. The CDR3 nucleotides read TGTGCCAGCAGCGGGGGACTAGCGGGGGCGTTTATCCCACTCCAGAACAATGAGCAGTTCTTC.

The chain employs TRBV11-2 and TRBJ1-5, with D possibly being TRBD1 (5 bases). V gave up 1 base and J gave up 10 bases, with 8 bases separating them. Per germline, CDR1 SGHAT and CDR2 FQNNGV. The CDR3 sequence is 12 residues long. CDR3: CASSLAGEPQHF. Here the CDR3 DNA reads TGTGCCAGCAGCTTAGCGGGGGAACCCCAGCATTTT.

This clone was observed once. DNA for the CDR3: TGTGCTAGTGGTTTGTCTCCAACTAGCGGGGTCAACAATGAGCAGTTCTTC. This encodes CASGLSPTSGVNNEQFF. The genes are TRBV12-5 and TRBJ2-1, with TRBD2 matching over 10 bases. Germline V gene data show CDR1 as LGHNT and CDR2 as FRNRAP. The CDR3 contains 17 residues. With 2 bases clipped from V and 5 bases from J, the junction kept 9 bases outside the gene matches.